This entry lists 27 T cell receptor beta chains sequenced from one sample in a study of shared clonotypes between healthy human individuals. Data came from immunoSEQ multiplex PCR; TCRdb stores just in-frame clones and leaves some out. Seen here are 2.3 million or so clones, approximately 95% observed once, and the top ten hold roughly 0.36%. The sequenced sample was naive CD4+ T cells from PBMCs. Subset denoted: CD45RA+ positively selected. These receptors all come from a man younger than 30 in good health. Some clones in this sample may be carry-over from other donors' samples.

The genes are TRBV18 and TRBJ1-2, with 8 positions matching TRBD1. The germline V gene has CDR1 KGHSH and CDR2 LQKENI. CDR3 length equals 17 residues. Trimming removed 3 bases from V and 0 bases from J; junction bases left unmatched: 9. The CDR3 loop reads CASSPISGTGANYGYTF. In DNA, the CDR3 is TGTGCCAGCTCACCTATTTCCGGGACAGGAGCTAACTATGGCTACACCTTC.

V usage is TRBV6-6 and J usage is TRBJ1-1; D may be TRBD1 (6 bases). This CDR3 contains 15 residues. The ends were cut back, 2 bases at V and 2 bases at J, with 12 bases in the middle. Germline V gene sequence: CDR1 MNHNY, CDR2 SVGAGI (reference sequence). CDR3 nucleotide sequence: TGTGCCAGCAGTTACGGGGCAGGGGCTAACACTGAAGCTTTCTTT. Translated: CASSYGAGANTEAFF.

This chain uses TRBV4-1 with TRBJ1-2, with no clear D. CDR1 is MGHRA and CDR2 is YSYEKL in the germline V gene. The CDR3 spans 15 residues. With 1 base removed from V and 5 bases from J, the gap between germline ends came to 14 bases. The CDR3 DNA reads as TGCGCCAGCAGCCAAGTTGGCCGGAGGGAGTATGGCTACACCTTC. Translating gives CASSQVGRREYGYTF.

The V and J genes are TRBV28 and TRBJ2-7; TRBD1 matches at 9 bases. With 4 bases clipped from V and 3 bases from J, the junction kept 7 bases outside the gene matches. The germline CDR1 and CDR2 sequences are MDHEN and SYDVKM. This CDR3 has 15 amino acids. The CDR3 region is CASSSPGTGHYEQYF. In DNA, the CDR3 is TGTGCCAGCAGTTCCCCCGGGACAGGGCACTACGAGCAGTACTTC.

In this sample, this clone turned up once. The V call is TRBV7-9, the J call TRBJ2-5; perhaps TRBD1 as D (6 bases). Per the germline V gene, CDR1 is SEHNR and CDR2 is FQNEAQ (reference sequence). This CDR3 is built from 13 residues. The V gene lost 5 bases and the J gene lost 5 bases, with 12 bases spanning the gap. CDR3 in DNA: TGTGCCAGCAGCAGGGACACGGGGGAGACCCAGTACTTC. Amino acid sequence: CASSRDTGETQYF.

CDR3 residues: CASSRSLGGGETQYF. For the CDR3, the DNA is TGTGCCAGCAGCCGTTCACTGGGGGGAGGAGAGACCCAGTACTTC. This chain uses TRBV5-4 with TRBJ2-5; a weak D match, TRBD2 (6 bases). CDR1 SGHNT and CDR2 YYREEE come from the germline V gene (reference sequence). V shed 4 bases and J shed 4 bases, with 17 bases lying between them. The length of the CDR3 is 15 residues.

The DNA for the CDR3 is TGTGCCAGCAGTTTGTTGGAGGGTGGAGAAAAACTGTTTTTT. Its translation: CASSLLEGGEKLFF. This sequence joins TRBV28 and TRBJ1-4; D not resolved. The germline CDR1 and CDR2 sequences are MDHEN and SYDVKM. Deletions cut 3 bases from V and 8 bases from J, with 13 bases between. The CDR3 covers 14 residues.

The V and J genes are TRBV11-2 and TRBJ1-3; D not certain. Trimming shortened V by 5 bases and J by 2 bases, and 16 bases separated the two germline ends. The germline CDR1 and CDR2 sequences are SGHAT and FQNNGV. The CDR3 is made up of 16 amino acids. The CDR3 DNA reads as TGTGCCAGCAGCCCGACCCCTTGGTCGGCTGGAAACACCATATATTTT. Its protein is CASSPTPWSAGNTIYF. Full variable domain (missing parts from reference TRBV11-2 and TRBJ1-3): EAGVAQSPRYKIIEKRQSVAFWCNPISGHATLYWYQQILGQGPKLLIQFQNNGVVDDSQLPKDRFSAERLKGVDSTLKIQPAKLEDSAVYLCASSPTPWSAGNTIYFGEGSWLTVV.

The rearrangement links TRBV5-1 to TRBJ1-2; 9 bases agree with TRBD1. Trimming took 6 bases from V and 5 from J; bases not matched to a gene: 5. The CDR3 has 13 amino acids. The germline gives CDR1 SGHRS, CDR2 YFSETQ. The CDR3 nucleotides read TGCGCCAGCACGGGGACAGGGATTTATGGCTACACCTTC. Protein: CASTGTGIYGYTF.

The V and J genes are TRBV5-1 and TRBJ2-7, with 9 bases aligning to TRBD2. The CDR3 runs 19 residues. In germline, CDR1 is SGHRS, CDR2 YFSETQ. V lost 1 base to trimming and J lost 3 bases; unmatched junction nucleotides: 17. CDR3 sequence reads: CASSLLVQSLSSGNYEQYF. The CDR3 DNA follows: TGCGCCAGCAGCTTGTTAGTACAGAGCTTATCTAGCGGGAACTACGAGCAGTACTTC.

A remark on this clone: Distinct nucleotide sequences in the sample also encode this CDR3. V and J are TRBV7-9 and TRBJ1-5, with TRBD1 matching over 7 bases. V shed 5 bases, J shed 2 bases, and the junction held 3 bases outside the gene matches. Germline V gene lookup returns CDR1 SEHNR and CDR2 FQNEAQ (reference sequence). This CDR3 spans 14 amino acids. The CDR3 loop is CASSPGQGNQPQHF. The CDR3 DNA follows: TGTGCCAGCAGCCCAGGACAGGGCAATCAGCCCCAGCATTTT.

CDR3 in amino acids: CASSRTPWNEQFF. DNA of the CDR3: TGTGCCAGCAGTCGGACTCCGTGGAATGAGCAGTTCTTC. V is TRBV6-5 and J is TRBJ2-1, with TRBD2 as a possible D gene (5 bases). Germline V gives CDR1 MNHEY, CDR2 SVGAGI. V was pared by 5 bases and J by 7 bases, with 12 bases between. The length of the CDR3 is 13 residues.

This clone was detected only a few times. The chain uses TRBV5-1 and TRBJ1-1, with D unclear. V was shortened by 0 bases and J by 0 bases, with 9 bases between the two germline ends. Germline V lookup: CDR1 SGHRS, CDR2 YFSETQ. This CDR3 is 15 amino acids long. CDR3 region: CASSLVEGLNTEAFF. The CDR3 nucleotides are TGCGCCAGCAGCTTGGTTGAAGGGCTGAACACTGAAGCTTTCTTT.

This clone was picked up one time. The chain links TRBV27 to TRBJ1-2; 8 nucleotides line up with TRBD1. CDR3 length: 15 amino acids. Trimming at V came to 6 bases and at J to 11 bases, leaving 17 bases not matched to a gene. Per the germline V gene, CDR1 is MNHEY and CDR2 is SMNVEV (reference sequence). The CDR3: CASSPATGQAGVYTF. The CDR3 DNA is TGTGCCAGCAGCCCAGCGACGGGACAGGCGGGTGTATACACCTTC.

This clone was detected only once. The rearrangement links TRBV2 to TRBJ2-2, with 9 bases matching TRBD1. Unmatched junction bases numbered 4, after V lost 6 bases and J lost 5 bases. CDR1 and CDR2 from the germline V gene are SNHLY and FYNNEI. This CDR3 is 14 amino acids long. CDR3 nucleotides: TGTGCCAGCAGGAGGACAGGGGCGACCGGGGAGCTGTTTTTT. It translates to CASRRTGATGELFF.

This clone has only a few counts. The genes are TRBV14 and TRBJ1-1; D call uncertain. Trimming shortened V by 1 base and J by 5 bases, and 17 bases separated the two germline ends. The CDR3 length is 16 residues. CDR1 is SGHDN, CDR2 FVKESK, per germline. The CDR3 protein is CASSQGRLRWQTEAFF. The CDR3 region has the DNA TGTGCCAGCAGCCAAGGACGTCTACGGTGGCAGACTGAAGCTTTCTTT.

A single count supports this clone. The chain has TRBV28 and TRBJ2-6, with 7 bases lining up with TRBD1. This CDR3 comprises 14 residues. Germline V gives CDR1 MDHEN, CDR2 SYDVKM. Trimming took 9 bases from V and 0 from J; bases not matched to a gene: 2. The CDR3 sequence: CASHRGSGANVLTF. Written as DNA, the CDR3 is TGTGCCAGTCACAGGGGCTCTGGGGCCAACGTCCTGACTTTC. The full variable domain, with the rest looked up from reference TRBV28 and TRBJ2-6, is DVKVTQSSRYLVKRTGEKVFLECVQDMDHENMFWYRQDPGLGLRLIYFSYDVKMKEKGDIPEGYSVSREKKERFSLILESASTNQTSMYLCASHRGSGANVLTFGAGSRLTVL.

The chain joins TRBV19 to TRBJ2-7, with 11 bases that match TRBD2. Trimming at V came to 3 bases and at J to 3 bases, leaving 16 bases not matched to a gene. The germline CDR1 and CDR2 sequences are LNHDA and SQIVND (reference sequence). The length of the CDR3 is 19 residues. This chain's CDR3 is CASSIQGWRGTSGFYEQYF. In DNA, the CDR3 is TGTGCCAGTAGTATCCAGGGTTGGCGTGGGACTAGCGGTTTCTACGAGCAGTACTTC.

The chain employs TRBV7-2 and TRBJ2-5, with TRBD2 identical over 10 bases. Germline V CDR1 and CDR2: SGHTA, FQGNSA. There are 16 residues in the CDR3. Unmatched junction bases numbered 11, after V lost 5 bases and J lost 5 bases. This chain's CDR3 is CASSPSGAGGGETQYF. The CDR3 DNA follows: TGTGCCAGCAGCCCCAGCGGAGCGGGAGGGGGGGAGACCCAGTACTTC. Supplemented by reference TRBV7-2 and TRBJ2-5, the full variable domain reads GAGVSQSPSNKVTEKGKDVELRCDPISGHTALYWYRQSLGQGLEFLIYFQGNSAPDKSGLPSDRFSAERTGGSVSTLTIQRTQQEDSAVYLCASSPSGAGGGETQYFGPGTRLLVL.

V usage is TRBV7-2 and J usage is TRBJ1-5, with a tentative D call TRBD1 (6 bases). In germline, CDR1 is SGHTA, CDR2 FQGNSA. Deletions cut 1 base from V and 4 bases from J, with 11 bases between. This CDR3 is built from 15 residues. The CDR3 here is CASSLVGAKNQPQHF. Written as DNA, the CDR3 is TGTGCCAGCAGCTTAGTGGGGGCAAAAAATCAGCCCCAGCATTTT.

The CDR3 sequence is CASTTGGTGTEAFF. In DNA, the CDR3 is TGTGCCAGCACCACAGGGGGCACGGGCACTGAAGCTTTCTTT. This rearrangement joins TRBV6-1 to TRBJ1-1; 9 positions agree with TRBD1. V gave up 7 bases and J gave up 4 bases; unmatched junction bases: 7. CDR3 length: 14 residues. Germline V gene data show CDR1 as MNHNS and CDR2 as SASEGT.

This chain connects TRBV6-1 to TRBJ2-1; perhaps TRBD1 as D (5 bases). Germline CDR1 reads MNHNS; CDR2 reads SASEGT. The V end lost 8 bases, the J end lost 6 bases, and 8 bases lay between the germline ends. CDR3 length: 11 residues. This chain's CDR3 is CASVRVNEQFF. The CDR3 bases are TGTGCCAGCGTCAGGGTCAATGAGCAGTTCTTC.

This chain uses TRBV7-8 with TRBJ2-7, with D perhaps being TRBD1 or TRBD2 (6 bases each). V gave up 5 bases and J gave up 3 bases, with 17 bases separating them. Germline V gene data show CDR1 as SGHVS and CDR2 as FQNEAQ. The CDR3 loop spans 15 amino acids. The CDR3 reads CASSRGAGRGYEQYF. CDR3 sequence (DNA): TGTGCCAGCAGCAGGGGGGCGGGTAGAGGCTACGAGCAGTACTTC.

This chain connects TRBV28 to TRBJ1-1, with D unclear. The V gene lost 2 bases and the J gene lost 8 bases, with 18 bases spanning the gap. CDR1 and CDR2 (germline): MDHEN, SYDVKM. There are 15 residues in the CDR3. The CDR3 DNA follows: TGTGCCAGCAGTTTAGACCCCGTGGCAGGCCGAGAAGCTTTCTTT. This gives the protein CASSLDPVAGREAFF.

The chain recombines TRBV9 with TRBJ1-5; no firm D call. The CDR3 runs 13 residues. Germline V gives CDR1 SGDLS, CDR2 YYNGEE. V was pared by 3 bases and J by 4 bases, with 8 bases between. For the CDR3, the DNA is TGTGCCAGCAGCGCGCGGGAGAATCAGCCCCAGCATTTT. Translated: CASSARENQPQHF.

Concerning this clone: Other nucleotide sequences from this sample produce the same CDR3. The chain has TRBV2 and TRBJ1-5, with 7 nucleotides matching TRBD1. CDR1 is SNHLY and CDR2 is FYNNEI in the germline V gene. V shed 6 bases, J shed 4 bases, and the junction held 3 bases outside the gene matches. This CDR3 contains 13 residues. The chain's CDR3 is CASSGTENQPQHF. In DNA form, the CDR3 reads TGTGCCAGCAGCGGGACAGAAAATCAGCCCCAGCATTTT. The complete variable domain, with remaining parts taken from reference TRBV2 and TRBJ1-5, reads EPEVTQTPSHQVTQMGQEVILRCVPISNHLYFYWYRQILGQKVEFLVSFYNNEISEKSEIFDDQFSVERPDGSNFTLKIRSTKLEDSAMYFCASSGTENQPQHFGDGTRLSIL.

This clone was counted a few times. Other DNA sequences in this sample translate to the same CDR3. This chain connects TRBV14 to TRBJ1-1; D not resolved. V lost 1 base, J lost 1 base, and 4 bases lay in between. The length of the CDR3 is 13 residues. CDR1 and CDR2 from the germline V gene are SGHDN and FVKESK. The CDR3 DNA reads TGTGCCAGCAGCCAAGCCCGGAACACTGAAGCTTTCTTT. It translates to CASSQARNTEAFF.